Here is one T cell receptor (beta chain) with its context. Its antigen is not known. Unique molecular identifiers were attached to individual cDNA molecules. A single record per CDR3 protein comes from TCRdb applying MiXCR to the 5' RACE reads. The data show around 70,000 distinct CDR3 sequences, over 9% seen once. The data were taken from a study of early T cells in non-severe SARS-CoV-2 infection. Notes on the study in general: VDJdb matching, biased toward anti-spike CD8 responses, missed private and CD4 specificities.

Germline CDR1 and CDR2: SEHNR and FQNEAQ (reference sequence). This CDR3 has 14 amino acids. V was clipped by 5 bases and J by 2 bases; unmatched bases: 3. The sample comprised whole blood. The chain combines TRBV7-9 with TRBJ2-7, with 10 bases identical to TRBD2. The sequence was obtained from an adult who was a healthcare worker with PCR-confirmed SARS-CoV-2 infection or an uninfected control (not recorded which). The CDR3 nucleotides are TGTGCCAGCAGCACACTAGCGGGGACCTACGAGCAGTACTTC. Protein: CASSTLAGTYEQYF.